The 30 T cell receptor beta chains below come from one sample, sequenced in a study of cytomegalovirus exposure and HLA in healthy donors. 13 Jbeta primers and 60 Vbeta primers were used for the PCR. The data were produced by immunoSEQ multiplex PCR, yet TCRdb's version contains in-frame clones alone and is incomplete. The sample lists roughly 220,000 clones; under 70% were seen once. The specimen sequenced was PBMCs. These receptors originate from a man aged 40-49 years in good health and CMV-seropositive.

The chain joins TRBV7-2 to TRBJ1-6, with a tentative D call TRBD1 (5 bases). CDR1 SGHTA and CDR2 FQGNSA come from the germline V gene. There are 17 residues in the CDR3. The V gene lost 1 base and the J gene lost 0 bases, with 10 bases spanning the gap. CDR3 nucleotides: TGTGCCAGCAGCTTAGACAGGCCAAGCTCCTATAATTCACCCCTCCACTTT. It encodes CASSLDRPSSYNSPLHF. Full variable domain (outside the CDR3, taken from reference TRBV7-2 and TRBJ1-6): GAGVSQSPSNKVTEKGKDVELRCDPISGHTALYWYRQSLGQGLEFLIYFQGNSAPDKSGLPSDRFSAERTGGSVSTLTIQRTQQEDSAVYLCASSLDRPSSYNSPLHFGNGTRLTVT.

This clone showed up just once. The chain uses TRBV28 and TRBJ2-7, with D tentatively TRBD2 (6 bases). The ends were cut back, 5 bases at V and 1 base at J, with 12 bases in the middle. The CDR3 runs 14 residues. The V gene's germline CDR1 is MDHEN and CDR2 SYDVKM. In DNA form, the CDR3 reads TGTGCCAGCAGTGCCGCCGGGACTTCCTACGAGCAGTACTTC. It is translated as CASSAAGTSYEQYF.

The rearrangement joins TRBV11-3 to TRBJ2-7; 12 bases are shared with TRBD2. This CDR3 has 16 residues. The trim removed 5 bases at V and 6 bases at J, leaving 11 bases unmatched. Germline CDR1 reads SGHNT; CDR2 reads YENEEA. The CDR3 DNA sequence: TGTGCCAGCAGCGCCGCGACTAGCGGGGGTCCTCCCGAGCAGTACTTC. Its translation is CASSAATSGGPPEQYF.

This clone occurred a few times. The V gene is TRBV21-1, the J gene TRBJ1-1; the D segment call TRBD1 is taken from the table without a DNA check. TRBV21-1 is a known pseudogene. The CDR3 is 16 residues long. CDR3 nucleotides: TGTGCCAGCAGCAAAGGCCCGACAGGGGCGAACACTGAAGCTTTCTTT. It yields the protein CASSKGPTGANTEAFF.

The rearrangement uses TRBV19 and TRBJ1-5; 7 bases align to TRBD1. J lost 1 base, V lost 4 bases, and 4 bases had no gene match. The CDR3 spans 15 residues. Per germline, CDR1 LNHDA and CDR2 SQIVND (reference sequence). CDR3 region: CASSTGQVSNQPQHF. The CDR3 DNA follows: TGTGCCAGTAGTACTGGACAGGTGAGCAATCAGCCCCAGCATTTT. Looking up the rest from reference TRBV19 and TRBJ1-5 gives the full variable domain: DGGITQSPKYLFRKEGQNVTLSCEQNLNHDAMYWYRQDPGQGLRLIYYSQIVNDFQKGDIAEGYSVSREKKESFPLTVTSAQKNPTAFYLCASSTGQVSNQPQHFGDGTRLSIL.

The chain links TRBV2 to TRBJ2-2, with TRBD2 matching 7 bases. V was clipped by 7 bases and J by 1 base; unmatched bases: 6. Germline CDR1 SNHLY, CDR2 FYNNEI. The CDR3 totals 15 residues. This CDR3 reads CASKRPGGNTGELFF. In nucleotides, the CDR3 is TGTGCCAGCAAGAGACCGGGGGGGAACACCGGGGAGCTGTTTTTT.

For this clone: The junction does not match germline at one end; this may be a read error. This sequence joins TRBV4-1 and TRBJ2-7; 7 bases are a match to TRBD2. The CDR3 has 15 amino acids. Germline CDR1 and CDR2: MGHRA and YSYEKL. The CDR3 protein is CASSPRGLSSCEQYF. The CDR3, as DNA: TGCGCCAGCAGCCCCCGGGGACTAAGCTCCTGCGAGCAGTACTTC.

The chain recombines TRBV7-6 with TRBJ2-7; D is unresolved. V was cut by 1 base and J by 2 bases, with 9 bases left in between. CDR1 is SGHVS and CDR2 is FNYEAQ in the germline V gene. CDR3 length: 14 amino acids. The CDR3 coding sequence is TGTGCCAGCAGCTTAGTGCAGAGCGCCTACGAGCAGTACTTC. It is translated as CASSLVQSAYEQYF.

The chain couples TRBV27 to TRBJ1-2; D is uncertain. In germline, CDR1 is MNHEY, CDR2 SMNVEV (reference sequence). CDR3 length: 13 amino acids. V was shortened by 6 bases and J by 3 bases, with 11 bases between the two germline ends. Here the CDR3 reads CASRGSSYYGYTF. DNA for the CDR3: TGTGCCAGCAGGGGCAGTTCGTACTATGGCTACACCTTC.

J is TRBJ2-2 and V is TRBV7-3, with a weak D call TRBD1 (6 bases). The ends were cut back, 10 bases at V and 0 bases at J, with 12 bases in the middle. The CDR3 is made up of 14 amino acids. The germline V gene has CDR1 SGHTA and CDR2 FQGTGA. CDR3 sequence: CATDRFTNTGELFF. CDR3 DNA: TGTGCCACTGACAGGTTCACGAACACCGGGGAGCTGTTTTTT.

The gene calls are TRBV6-1 and TRBJ2-5, with TRBD1 matching 7 bases. The J call may not be correct, given that the DNA end is closer to TRBJ2-7. CDR3 length equals 14 residues. Germline V gene data show CDR1 as MNHNS and CDR2 as SASEGT. CDR3 DNA: TGTGCCAGCGGAGGAAGACAGGGCTCCTACGAGCAGTACTTC. It codes for CASGGRQGSYEQYF.

The chain combines TRBV6-5 with TRBJ1-5, with 11 bases matching TRBD1. The length of the CDR3 is 13 residues. The germline gives CDR1 MNHEY, CDR2 SVGAGI. The V gene end was trimmed by 9 bases and the J gene end by 7 bases; junction bases not matched to a gene: 5. The CDR3 DNA is TGTGCCAGTCGGGGACAGGGGGTACAGCCCCAGCATTTT. It codes for CASRGQGVQPQHF.

CDR3 residues: CASSQGAKTEAFF. In DNA form, the CDR3 reads TGCGCCAGCAGCCAAGGGGCAAAGACTGAAGCTTTCTTT. The chain joins TRBV4-1 to TRBJ1-1, with unresolved D. Trimming pared 1 base from V and 5 bases from J, leaving 8 bases between. This CDR3 region has 13 residues. Germline V CDR1 and CDR2: MGHRA, YSYEKL.

This clone has a single count. V gene TRBV6-1 combines with J gene TRBJ2-5, with a weak D call TRBD1 (5 bases). V lost 8 bases, J lost 5 bases, and 15 bases lay in between. CDR3 length: 13 residues. Germline CDR1 reads MNHNS; CDR2 reads SASEGT. CDR3 protein: CASQQVLRETQYF. Here the CDR3 DNA reads TGTGCCAGCCAACAGGTCCTGAGGGAGACCCAGTACTTC.

The rearrangement joins TRBV19 to TRBJ2-3, with TRBD2 identical over 7 bases. CDR3 length: 13 residues. The junction had 0 bases not matched to a gene; V was cut back by 5 bases and J by 1 base. Germline-derived CDR1 and CDR2 are LNHDA and SQIVND (reference sequence). In DNA, the CDR3 is TGTGCCAGTAGTGGGGGGGGCACAGATACGCAGTATTTT. Amino acids: CASSGGGTDTQYF.

The chain is built from TRBV7-6 and TRBJ2-1; 10 nucleotides match TRBD2. The V segment lost 1 base and the J segment 9 bases; nucleotides outside the gene matches: 12. The CDR3 loop spans 17 amino acids. CDR1 SGHVS and CDR2 FNYEAQ come from the germline V gene. CDR3 bases: TGTGCCAGCAGCTTAGGTTCGAGGACTAGCGGCGTTAGTGAGCAGTTCTTC. Translating gives CASSLGSRTSGVSEQFF.

The V call is TRBV5-6, the J call TRBJ2-1; 8 positions agree with TRBD1. V lost 3 bases, J lost 8 bases, and 7 bases stayed unmatched. Germline V CDR1 and CDR2: SGHDT, YYEEEE. The CDR3 contains 14 residues. In DNA form, the CDR3 reads TGTGCCAGCAGCTGGACAGGGACGATTCATGAGCAGTTCTTC. It codes for CASSWTGTIHEQFF.

This clone showed up just once. The rearrangement uses TRBV5-1 and TRBJ2-3; 8 bases line up with TRBD1. CDR1 is SGHRS, CDR2 YFSETQ, per germline. The CDR3 runs to 17 residues. The trim removed 0 bases at V and 2 bases at J, leaving 8 bases unmatched. CDR3 region: CASSLAGRGPITDTQYF. In nucleotides, the CDR3 is TGCGCCAGCAGCTTGGCGGGCAGGGGGCCAATCACAGATACGCAGTATTTT.

The V gene is TRBV28, the J gene TRBJ1-5, with D perhaps matching TRBD1 (6 bases). Trimming pared 1 base from V and 6 bases from J, leaving 16 bases between. Germline CDR1 is MDHEN and CDR2 is SYDVKM. This CDR3 has 16 amino acids. CDR3 protein: CASSLSGTRGSQPQHF. In nucleotides, the CDR3 is TGTGCCAGCAGTTTATCTGGGACAAGAGGGAGTCAGCCCCAGCATTTT.

The chain joins TRBV5-6 to TRBJ2-7, with a weak D call TRBD1 (6 bases). Germline CDR1 reads SGHDT; CDR2 reads YYEEEE. The CDR3 is made up of 14 amino acids. The ends were cut back, 0 bases at V and 5 bases at J, with 12 bases in the middle. DNA of the CDR3: TGTGCCAGCAGCTTGGGGCAGGGGATCGACGAGCAGTACTTC. Translated: CASSLGQGIDEQYF.

CDR3 sequence reads: CASGSPDRGHQPQHF. The CDR3 DNA follows: TGTGCTAGTGGTTCTCCGGACAGGGGCCATCAGCCCCAGCATTTT. V and J are TRBV12-5 and TRBJ1-5, with 9 bases matching TRBD1. The CDR3 contains 15 residues. The germline CDR1 and CDR2 sequences are LGHNT and FRNRAP. J gave up 5 bases and V 4 bases, and 6 bases lay outside the gene matches.

This rearrangement joins TRBV19 to TRBJ1-6; 7 bases map to TRBD1. The length of the CDR3 is 14 residues. V was clipped by 5 bases and J by 8 bases; unmatched bases: 6. Germline V gives CDR1 LNHDA, CDR2 SQIVND (reference sequence). This CDR3 is CASSALTGDSPLHF. CDR3 sequence (DNA): TGTGCCAGTAGTGCGCTAACAGGGGATTCACCCCTCCACTTT.

The chain has TRBV6-1 and TRBJ2-7; TRBD2 matches 8 bases. CDR3 length: 15 amino acids. Germline V CDR1 and CDR2: MNHNS, SASEGT. V lost 6 bases, J lost 1 base, and 8 bases stayed unmatched. The CDR3 loop is CASRQSGGPSYEQYF. CDR3 in DNA: TGTGCCAGCAGACAGAGCGGGGGACCGTCCTACGAGCAGTACTTC.

V is TRBV6-6 and J is TRBJ2-3; possible D gene TRBD2, 5 bases. The CDR3 consists of 15 residues. Germline V lookup: CDR1 MNHNY, CDR2 SVGAGI (reference sequence). V shed 6 bases and J shed 1 base, with 14 bases lying between them. CDR3 in amino acids: CASSSDYAGTDTQYF. Written as DNA, the CDR3 is TGTGCCAGCAGCTCAGACTACGCGGGCACAGATACGCAGTATTTT.

This clone was seen only once. The chain employs TRBV5-1 and TRBJ2-1, with D unclear. CDR3 size: 16 residues. The V gene's germline CDR1 is SGHRS and CDR2 YFSETQ. The V end lost 0 bases, the J end lost 2 bases, and 12 bases lay between the germline ends. CDR3 sequence reads: CASSLAGDIAYNEQFF. CDR3 nucleotides: TGCGCCAGCAGCTTGGCAGGTGACATAGCCTACAATGAGCAGTTCTTC.

With regard to this clone: The junction departs from the called germline gene at one end, perhaps through a read error. The rearrangement joins TRBV15 to TRBJ2-3; 7 bases align to TRBD1. The CDR3 has 15 amino acids. Germline V gene sequence: CDR1 LNHNV, CDR2 YYDKDF (reference sequence). The CDR3 is CATSRQGESRDTQYF. In nucleotides, the CDR3 is TGTGCCACCAGCAGACAGGGGGAGAGCAGAGATACGCAGTATTTT.

The rearrangement links TRBV19 to TRBJ1-2; 8 bases line up with TRBD1. V lost 8 bases to trimming and J lost 7 bases; unmatched junction nucleotides: 9. This CDR3 has 13 residues. Germline lookup yields CDR1 LNHDA and CDR2 SQIVND (reference sequence). The CDR3, as DNA: TGTGCCAGTCGCCCGGACAGGGTAATTGGCTACACCTTC. Translated, it gives CASRPDRVIGYTF. Together with reference TRBV19 and TRBJ1-2, the CDR3 gives the full variable domain: DGGITQSPKYLFRKEGQNVTLSCEQNLNHDAMYWYRQDPGQGLRLIYYSQIVNDFQKGDIAEGYSVSREKKESFPLTVTSAQKNPTAFYLCASRPDRVIGYTFGSGTRLTVV.

The rearrangement uses TRBV6-6 and TRBJ1-4; TRBD1 might be the D (5 bases). This CDR3 has 14 amino acids. V dropped 0 bases and J dropped 8 bases, with 10 bases sitting between them. The germline CDR1 and CDR2 sequences are MNHNY and SVGAGI (reference sequence). The CDR3 nucleotides are TGTGCCAGCAGTTACTCTCAGGGAGGGGAAAAACTGTTTTTT. Residues: CASSYSQGGEKLFF.

This chain connects TRBV9 to TRBJ2-3; 14 positions agree with TRBD2. CDR1 and CDR2 (germline): SGDLS, YYNGEE. This CDR3 contains 16 residues. After removal of 6 bases from V and 1 base from J, the junction contained 4 bases not matched to a gene. The CDR3 is CASTVGLAGGTDTQYF. The CDR3 coding sequence is TGTGCCAGCACCGTGGGACTAGCGGGGGGCACAGATACGCAGTATTTT.

This clone was detected only a few times. The V call is TRBV20-1, the J call TRBJ1-2; D call uncertain. Germline values: CDR1 DFQATT, CDR2 SNEGSKA (reference sequence). V was cut by 6 bases and J by 8 bases, with 13 bases left in between. The CDR3 extends over 11 amino acids. CDR3 amino acids: CSAANTKGYTF. In nucleotides, the CDR3 is TGCAGTGCCGCGAACACTAAGGGCTACACCTTC.